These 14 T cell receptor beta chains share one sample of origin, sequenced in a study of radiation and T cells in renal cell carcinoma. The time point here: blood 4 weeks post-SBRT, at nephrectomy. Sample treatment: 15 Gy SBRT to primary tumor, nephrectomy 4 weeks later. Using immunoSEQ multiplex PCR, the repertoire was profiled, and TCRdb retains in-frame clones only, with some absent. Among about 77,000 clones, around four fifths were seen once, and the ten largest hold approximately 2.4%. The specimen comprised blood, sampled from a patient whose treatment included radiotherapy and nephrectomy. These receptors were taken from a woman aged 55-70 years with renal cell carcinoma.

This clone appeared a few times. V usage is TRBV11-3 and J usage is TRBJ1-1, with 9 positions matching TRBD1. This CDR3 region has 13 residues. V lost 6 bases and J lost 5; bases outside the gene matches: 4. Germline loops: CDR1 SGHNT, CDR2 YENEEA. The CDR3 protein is CASSSGQGTEAFF. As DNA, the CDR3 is TGTGCCAGCAGTTCTGGACAGGGGACTGAAGCTTTCTTT.

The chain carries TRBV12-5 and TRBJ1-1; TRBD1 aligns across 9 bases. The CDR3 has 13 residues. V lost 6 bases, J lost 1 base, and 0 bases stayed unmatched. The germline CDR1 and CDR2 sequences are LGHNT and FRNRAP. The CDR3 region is CASGTGGNTEAFF. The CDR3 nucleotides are TGTGCTAGTGGGACAGGGGGGAACACTGAAGCTTTCTTT.

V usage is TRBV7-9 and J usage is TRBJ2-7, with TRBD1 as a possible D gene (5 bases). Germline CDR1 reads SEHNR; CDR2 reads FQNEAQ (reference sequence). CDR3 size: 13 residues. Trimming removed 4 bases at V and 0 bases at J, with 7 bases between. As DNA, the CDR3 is TGTGCCAGCAGCTGGACAACCTCCTACGAGCAGTACTTC. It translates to CASSWTTSYEQYF.

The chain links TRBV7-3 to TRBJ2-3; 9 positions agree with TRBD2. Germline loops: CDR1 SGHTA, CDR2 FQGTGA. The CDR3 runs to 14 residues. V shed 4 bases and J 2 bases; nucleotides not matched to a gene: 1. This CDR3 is CASSSGLATDTQYF. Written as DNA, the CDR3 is TGTGCCAGCAGCTCGGGACTAGCCACAGATACGCAGTATTTT. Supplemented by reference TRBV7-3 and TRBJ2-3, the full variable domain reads GAGVSQTPSNKVTEKGKYVELRCDPISGHTALYWYRQSLGQGPEFLIYFQGTGAADDSGLPNDRFFAVRPEGSVSTLKIQRTERGDSAVYLCASSSGLATDTQYFGPGTRLTVL.

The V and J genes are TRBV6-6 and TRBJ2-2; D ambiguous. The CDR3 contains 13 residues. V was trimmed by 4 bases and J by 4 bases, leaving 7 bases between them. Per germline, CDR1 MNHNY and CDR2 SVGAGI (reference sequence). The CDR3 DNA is TGTGCCAGCAGTTTGGTCCCCACCGGGGAGCTGTTTTTT. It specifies CASSLVPTGELFF.

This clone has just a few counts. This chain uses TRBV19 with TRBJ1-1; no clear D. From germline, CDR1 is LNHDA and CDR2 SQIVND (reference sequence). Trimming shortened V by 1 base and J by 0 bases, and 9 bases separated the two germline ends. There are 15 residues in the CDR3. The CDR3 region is CASSIGPDMNTEAFF. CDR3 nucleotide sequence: TGTGCCAGTAGTATAGGTCCGGATATGAACACTGAAGCTTTCTTT.

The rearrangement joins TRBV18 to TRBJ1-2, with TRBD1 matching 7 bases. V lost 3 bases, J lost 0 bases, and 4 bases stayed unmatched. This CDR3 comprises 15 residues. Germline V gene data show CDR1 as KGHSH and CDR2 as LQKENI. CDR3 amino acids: CASSPTGQPNYGYTF. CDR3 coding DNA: TGTGCCAGCTCACCTACGGGACAGCCTAACTATGGCTACACCTTC. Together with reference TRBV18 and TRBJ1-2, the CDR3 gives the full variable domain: NAGVMQNPRHLVRRRGQEARLRCSPMKGHSHVYWYRQLPEEGLKFMVYLQKENIIDESGMPKERFSAEFPKEGPSILRIQQVVRGDSAAYFCASSPTGQPNYGYTFGSGTRLTVV.

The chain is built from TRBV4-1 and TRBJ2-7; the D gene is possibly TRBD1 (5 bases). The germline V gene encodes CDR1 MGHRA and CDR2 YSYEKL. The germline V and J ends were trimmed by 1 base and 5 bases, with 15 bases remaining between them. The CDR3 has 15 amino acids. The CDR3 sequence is CASSQVPTAGDEQYF. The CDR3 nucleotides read TGCGCCAGCAGCCAAGTCCCGACAGCTGGCGACGAGCAGTACTTC.

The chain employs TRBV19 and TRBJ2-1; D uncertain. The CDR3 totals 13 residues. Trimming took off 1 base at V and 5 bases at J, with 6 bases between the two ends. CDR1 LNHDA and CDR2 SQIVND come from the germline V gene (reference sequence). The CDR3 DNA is TGTGCCAGTAGTATAGGCTCGAACAATGAGCAGTTCTTC. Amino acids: CASSIGSNNEQFF.

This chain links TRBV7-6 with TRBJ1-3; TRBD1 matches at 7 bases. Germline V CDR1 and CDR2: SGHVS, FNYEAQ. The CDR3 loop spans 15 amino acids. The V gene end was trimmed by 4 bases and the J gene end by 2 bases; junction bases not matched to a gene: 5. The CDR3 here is CASSSLGTAGNTIYF. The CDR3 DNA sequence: TGTGCCAGCAGCTCTTTAGGGACAGCTGGAAACACCATATATTTT.

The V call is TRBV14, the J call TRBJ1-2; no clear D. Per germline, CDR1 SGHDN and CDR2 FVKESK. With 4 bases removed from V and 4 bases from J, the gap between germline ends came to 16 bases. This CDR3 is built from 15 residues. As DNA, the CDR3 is TGTGCCAGCAGCCCGCCGAAGACATCGCTCTATGGCTACACCTTC. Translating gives CASSPPKTSLYGYTF.

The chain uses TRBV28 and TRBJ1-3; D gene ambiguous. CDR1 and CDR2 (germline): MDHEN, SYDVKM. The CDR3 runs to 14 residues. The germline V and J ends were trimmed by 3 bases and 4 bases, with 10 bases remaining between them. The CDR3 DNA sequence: TGTGCCAGCAGTTTGCGTCAGTTAGGAAACACCATATATTTT. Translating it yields CASSLRQLGNTIYF.

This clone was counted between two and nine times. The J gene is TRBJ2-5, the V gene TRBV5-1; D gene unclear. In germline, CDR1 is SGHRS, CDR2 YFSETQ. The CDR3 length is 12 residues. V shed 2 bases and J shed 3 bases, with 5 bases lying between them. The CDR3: CASSFVEETQYF. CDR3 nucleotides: TGCGCCAGCAGCTTTGTGGAAGAGACCCAGTACTTC.

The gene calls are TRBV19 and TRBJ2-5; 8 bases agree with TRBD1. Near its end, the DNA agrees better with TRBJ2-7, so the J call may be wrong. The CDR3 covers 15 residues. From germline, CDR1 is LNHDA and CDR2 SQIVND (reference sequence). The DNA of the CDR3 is TGTGCCAGTACCCAAGGGACAGGTCTTTCCTACGAGCAGTACTTC. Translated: CASTQGTGLSYEQYF.